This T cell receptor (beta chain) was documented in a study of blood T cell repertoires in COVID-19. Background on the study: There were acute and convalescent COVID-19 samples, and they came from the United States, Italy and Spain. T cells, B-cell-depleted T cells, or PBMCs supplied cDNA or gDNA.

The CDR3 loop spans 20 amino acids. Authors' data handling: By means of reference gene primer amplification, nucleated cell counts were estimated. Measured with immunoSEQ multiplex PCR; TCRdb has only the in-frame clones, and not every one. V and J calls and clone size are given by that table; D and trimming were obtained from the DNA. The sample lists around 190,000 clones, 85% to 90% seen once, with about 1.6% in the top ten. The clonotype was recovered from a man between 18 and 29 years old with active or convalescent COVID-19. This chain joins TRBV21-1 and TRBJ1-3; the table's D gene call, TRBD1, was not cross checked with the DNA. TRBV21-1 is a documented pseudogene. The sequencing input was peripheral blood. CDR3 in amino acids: CASSPLRDRGPFSSGNTIYF. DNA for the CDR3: TGTGCCAGCAGCCCGCTGAGGGACAGGGGGCCATTTTCCTCTGGAAACACCATATATTTT.